This TCR beta chain comes out of a study of T cell repertoires in cytomegalovirus infection. The wider study: Carrying CMV and the relevant HLA type showed in public TCR beta signatures. Study outcomes and limitations: CMV carriers having the relevant HLA were flagged by cumulative public TCR beta family frequency. In two of eight donors, the top clonotype was HLA-C-restricted CMV-specific.

This clonotype has at least ten counts. Its antigen is not identified. TCRdb independently ran MiXCR on the reads; one entry per CDR3 protein. The sample lists approximately 500,000 distinct CDR3 sequences, 26% occurring once. V lost 3 bases to trimming and J lost 2 bases, with 9 bases between them. This CDR3 has 14 amino acids. Germline V gene lookup returns CDR1 SGHVS and CDR2 FQNEAQ. Sequencing was carried out using PBMCs. This clonotype originated in a human donor in good health (CMV status not recorded). Some clones in this sample may be carry-over from other donors' samples. V gene TRBV7-8 combines with J gene TRBJ2-3; maybe TRBD1 (5 bases). CDR3 nucleotide sequence: TGTGCCAGCAGCTTGGGGCTAATCACAGATACGCAGTATTTT. It specifies CASSLGLITDTQYF.